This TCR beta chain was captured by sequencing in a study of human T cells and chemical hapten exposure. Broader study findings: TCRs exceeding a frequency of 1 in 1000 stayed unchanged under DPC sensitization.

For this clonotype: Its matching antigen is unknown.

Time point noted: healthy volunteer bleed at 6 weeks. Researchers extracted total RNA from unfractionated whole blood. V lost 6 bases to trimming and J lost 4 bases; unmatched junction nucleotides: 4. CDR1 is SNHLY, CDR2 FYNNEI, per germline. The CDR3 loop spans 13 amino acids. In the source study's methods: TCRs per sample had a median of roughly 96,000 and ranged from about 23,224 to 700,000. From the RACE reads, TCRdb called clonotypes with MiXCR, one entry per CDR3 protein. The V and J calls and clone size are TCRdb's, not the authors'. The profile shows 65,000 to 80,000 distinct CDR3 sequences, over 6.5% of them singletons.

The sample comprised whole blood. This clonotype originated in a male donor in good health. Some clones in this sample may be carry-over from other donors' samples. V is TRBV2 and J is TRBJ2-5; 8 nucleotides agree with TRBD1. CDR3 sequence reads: CASSRTGLETQYF. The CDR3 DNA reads TGTGCCAGCAGCCGGACAGGGTTAGAGACCCAGTACTTC.